Detailed here is one T cell receptor (beta chain). TCRdb re-derived calls from the 5' RACE reads in MiXCR, one entry per CDR3 protein. The table shows tens of thousands of distinct CDR3 sequences, with about 12% occurring only once. Trimming took 4 bases from V and 4 from J; bases not matched to a gene: 12. Germline lookup yields CDR1 KGHDR and CDR2 SFDVKD. There are 17 residues in the CDR3. The data belong to a study of early T cells in non-severe SARS-CoV-2 infection. The chain has TRBV24-1 and TRBJ2-1; 7 nucleotides align to TRBD2. Sequences were derived from whole blood, sampled at baseline. This TCR was sampled from an adult who was a healthcare worker with PCR-confirmed SARS-CoV-2 infection or an uninfected control (not recorded which). For the CDR3, the DNA is TGTGCCACCAGTGAGGGGACTACATCTTCTTGGTACAATGAGCAGTTCTTC. This gives the protein CATSEGTTSSWYNEQFF.